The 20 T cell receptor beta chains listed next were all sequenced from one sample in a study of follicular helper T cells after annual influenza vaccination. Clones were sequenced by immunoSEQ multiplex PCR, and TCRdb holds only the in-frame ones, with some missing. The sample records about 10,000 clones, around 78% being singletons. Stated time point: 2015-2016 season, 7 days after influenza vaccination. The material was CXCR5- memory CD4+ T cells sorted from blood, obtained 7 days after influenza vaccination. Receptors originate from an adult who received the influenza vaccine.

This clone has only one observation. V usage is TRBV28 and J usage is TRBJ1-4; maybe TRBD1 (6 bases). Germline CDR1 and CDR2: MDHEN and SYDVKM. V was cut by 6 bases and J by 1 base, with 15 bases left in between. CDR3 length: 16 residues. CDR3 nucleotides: TGTGCCAGCAGCCCTTCACTAGGGGGAACTAATGAAAAACTGTTTTTT. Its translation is CASSPSLGGTNEKLFF.

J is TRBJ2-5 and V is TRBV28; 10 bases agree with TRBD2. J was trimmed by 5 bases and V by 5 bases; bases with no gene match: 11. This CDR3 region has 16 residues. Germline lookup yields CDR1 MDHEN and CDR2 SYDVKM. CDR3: CASSGLAGAKRETQYF. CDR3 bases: TGTGCCAGCAGTGGGCTAGCGGGGGCAAAAAGGGAGACCCAGTACTTC.

The CDR3 reads CASSIVGTGGRTGYTF. The CDR3 bases are TGTGCCAGTAGTATCGTGGGGACAGGAGGGAGAACGGGCTACACCTTC. The J gene is TRBJ1-2, the V gene TRBV19; 8 bases align to TRBD1. Germline CDR1 is LNHDA and CDR2 is SQIVND (reference sequence). The junction had 14 bases not matched to a gene; V was cut back by 3 bases and J by 8 bases. The CDR3 consists of 16 residues. The whole variable domain, filled in from reference TRBV19 and TRBJ1-2, reads DGGITQSPKYLFRKEGQNVTLSCEQNLNHDAMYWYRQDPGQGLRLIYYSQIVNDFQKGDIAEGYSVSREKKESFPLTVTSAQKNPTAFYLCASSIVGTGGRTGYTFGSGTRLTVV.

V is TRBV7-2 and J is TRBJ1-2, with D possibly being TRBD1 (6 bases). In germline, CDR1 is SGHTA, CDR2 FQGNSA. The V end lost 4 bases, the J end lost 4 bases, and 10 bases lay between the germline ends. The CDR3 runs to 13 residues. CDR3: CASSSGQFYGYTF. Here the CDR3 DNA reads TGTGCCAGCAGCTCCGGACAGTTCTATGGCTACACCTTC.

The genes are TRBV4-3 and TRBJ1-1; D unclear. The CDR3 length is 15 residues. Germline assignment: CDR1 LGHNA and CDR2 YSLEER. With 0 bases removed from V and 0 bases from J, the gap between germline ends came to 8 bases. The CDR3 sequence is CASSQEAVMNTEAFF. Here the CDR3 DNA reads TGCGCCAGCAGCCAAGAAGCAGTAATGAACACTGAAGCTTTCTTT.

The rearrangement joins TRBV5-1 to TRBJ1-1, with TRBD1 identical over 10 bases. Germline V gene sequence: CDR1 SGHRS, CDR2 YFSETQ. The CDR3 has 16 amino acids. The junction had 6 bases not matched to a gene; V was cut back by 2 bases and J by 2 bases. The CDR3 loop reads CASSFRDRGLNTEAFF. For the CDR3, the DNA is TGCGCCAGCAGCTTCAGGGACAGGGGTCTTAACACTGAAGCTTTCTTT.

CDR3: CASSSIMRTQITGELFF. The CDR3 region has the DNA TGCGCCAGCAGCTCCATTATGAGGACCCAGATCACCGGGGAGCTGTTTTTT. The rearrangement joins TRBV5-1 to TRBJ2-2, with D unresolved. V shed 3 bases and J shed 4 bases, with 19 bases lying between them. Germline V gene data show CDR1 as SGHRS and CDR2 as YFSETQ. The CDR3 runs to 17 residues.

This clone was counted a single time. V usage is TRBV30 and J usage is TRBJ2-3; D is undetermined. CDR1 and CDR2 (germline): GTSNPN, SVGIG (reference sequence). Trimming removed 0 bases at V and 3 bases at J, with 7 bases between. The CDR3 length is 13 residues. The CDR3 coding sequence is TGTGCCTGGAGTGTAAGCGTTACAGATACGCAGTATTTT. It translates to CAWSVSVTDTQYF. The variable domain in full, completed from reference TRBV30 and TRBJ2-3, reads SQTIHQWPATLVQPVGSPLSLECTVEGTSNPNLYWYRQAAGRGLQLLFYSVGIGQISSEVPQNLSASRPQDRQFILSSKKLLLSDSGFYLCAWSVSVTDTQYFGPGTRLTVL.

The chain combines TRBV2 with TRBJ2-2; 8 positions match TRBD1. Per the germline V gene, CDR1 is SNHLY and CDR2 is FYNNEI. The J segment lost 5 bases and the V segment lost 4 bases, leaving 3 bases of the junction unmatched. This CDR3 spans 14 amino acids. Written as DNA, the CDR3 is TGTGCCAGCAGTGGGACAGGGTGGACCGGGGAGCTGTTTTTT. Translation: CASSGTGWTGELFF.

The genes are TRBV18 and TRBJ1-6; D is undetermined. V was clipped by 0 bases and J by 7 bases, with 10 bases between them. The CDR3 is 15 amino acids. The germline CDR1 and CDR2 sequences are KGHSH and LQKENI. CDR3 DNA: TGTGCCAGCTCACCACCGATGGCAGAAAATTCACCCCTCCACTTT. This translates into CASSPPMAENSPLHF.

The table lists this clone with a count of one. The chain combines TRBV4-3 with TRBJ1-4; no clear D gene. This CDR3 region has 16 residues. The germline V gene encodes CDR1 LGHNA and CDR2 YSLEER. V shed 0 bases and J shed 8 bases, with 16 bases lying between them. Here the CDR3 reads CASSQDIGTLNEKLFF. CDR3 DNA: TGCGCCAGCAGCCAAGATATTGGCACACTCAACGAAAAACTGTTTTTT.

The chain's CDR3 is CASSLEGGRYGYTF. The CDR3 coding sequence is TGTGCCAGCAGCTTGGAAGGGGGAAGATATGGCTACACCTTC. J is TRBJ1-2 and V is TRBV5-6; possible D gene TRBD1, 6 bases. The ends were cut back, 0 bases at V and 5 bases at J, with 11 bases in the middle. CDR3 length: 14 residues. From germline, CDR1 is SGHDT and CDR2 YYEEEE.

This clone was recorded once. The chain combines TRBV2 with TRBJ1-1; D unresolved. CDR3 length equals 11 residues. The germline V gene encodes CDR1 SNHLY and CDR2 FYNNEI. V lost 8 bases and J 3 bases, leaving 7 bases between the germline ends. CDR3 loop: CASGVYTEAFF. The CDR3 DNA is TGTGCCAGCGGGGTATACACTGAAGCTTTCTTT.

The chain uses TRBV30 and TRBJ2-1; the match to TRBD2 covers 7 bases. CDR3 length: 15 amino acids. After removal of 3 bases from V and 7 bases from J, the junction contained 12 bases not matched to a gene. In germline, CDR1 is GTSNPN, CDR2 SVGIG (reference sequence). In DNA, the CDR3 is TGTGCCTGGAGCCCTTTTGCGGGGGTGGGGAATGAGCAGTTCTTC. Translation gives CAWSPFAGVGNEQFF.

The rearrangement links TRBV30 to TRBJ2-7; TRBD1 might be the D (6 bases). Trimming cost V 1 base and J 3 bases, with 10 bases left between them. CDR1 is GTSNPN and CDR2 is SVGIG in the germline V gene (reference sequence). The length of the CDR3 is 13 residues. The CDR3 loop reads CAWSARTVYEQYF. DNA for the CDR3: TGTGCCTGGAGTGCCAGGACAGTCTACGAGCAGTACTTC.

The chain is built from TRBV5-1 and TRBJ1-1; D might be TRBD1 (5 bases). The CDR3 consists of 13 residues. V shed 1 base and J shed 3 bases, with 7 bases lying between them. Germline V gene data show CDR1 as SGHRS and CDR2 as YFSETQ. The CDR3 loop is CASSLWGYTEAFF. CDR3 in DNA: TGCGCCAGCAGCTTGTGGGGGTACACTGAAGCTTTCTTT. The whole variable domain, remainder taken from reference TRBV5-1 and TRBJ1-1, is KAGVTQTPRYLIKTRGQQVTLSCSPISGHRSVSWYQQTPGQGLQFLFEYFSETQRNKGNFPGRFSGRQFSNSRSEMNVSTLELGDSALYLCASSLWGYTEAFFGQGTRLTVV.

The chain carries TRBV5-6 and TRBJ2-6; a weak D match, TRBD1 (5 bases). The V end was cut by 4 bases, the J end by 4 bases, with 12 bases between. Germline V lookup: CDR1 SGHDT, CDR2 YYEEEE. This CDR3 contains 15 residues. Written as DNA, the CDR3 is TGTGCCAGCAGCCTAGGGGTGTCGGGGGCCAACGTCCTGACTTTC. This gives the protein CASSLGVSGANVLTF.

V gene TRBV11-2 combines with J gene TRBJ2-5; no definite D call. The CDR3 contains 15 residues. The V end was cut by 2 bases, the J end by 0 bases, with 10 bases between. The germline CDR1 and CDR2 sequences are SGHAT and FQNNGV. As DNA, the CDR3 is TGTGCCAGCAGCTTAATGCAGACGTACCAAGAGACCCAGTACTTC. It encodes CASSLMQTYQETQYF.

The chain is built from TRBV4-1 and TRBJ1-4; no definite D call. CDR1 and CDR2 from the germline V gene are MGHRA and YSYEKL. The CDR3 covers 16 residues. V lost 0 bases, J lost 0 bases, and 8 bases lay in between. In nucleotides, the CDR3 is TGCGCCAGCAGCCAAGAAGGCCGGTCAACTAATGAAAAACTGTTTTTT. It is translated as CASSQEGRSTNEKLFF.

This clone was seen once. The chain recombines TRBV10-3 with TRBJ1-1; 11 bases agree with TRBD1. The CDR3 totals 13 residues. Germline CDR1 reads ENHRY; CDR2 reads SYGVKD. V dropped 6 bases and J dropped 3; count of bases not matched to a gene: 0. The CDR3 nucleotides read TGTGCCATCAGGGGACAGGGGGACACTGAAGCTTTCTTT. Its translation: CAIRGQGDTEAFF.